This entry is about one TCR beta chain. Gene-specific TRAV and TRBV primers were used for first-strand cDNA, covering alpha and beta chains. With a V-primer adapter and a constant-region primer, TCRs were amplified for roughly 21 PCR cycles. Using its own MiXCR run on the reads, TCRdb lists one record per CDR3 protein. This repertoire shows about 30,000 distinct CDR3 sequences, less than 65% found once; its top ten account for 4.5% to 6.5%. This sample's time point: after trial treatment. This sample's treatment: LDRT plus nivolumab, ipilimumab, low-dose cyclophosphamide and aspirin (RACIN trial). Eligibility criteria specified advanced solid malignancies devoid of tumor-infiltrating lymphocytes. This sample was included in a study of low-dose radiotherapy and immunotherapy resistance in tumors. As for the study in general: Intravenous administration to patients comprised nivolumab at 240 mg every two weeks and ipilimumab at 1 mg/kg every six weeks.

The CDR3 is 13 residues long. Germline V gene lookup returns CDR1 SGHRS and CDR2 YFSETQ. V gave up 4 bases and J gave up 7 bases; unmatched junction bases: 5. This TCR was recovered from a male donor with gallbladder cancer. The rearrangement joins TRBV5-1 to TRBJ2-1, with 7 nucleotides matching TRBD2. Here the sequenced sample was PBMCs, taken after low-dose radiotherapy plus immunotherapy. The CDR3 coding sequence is TGCGCCAGCAGCGCCGCTAGCGGTAATGAGCAGTTCTTC. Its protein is CASSAASGNEQFF.